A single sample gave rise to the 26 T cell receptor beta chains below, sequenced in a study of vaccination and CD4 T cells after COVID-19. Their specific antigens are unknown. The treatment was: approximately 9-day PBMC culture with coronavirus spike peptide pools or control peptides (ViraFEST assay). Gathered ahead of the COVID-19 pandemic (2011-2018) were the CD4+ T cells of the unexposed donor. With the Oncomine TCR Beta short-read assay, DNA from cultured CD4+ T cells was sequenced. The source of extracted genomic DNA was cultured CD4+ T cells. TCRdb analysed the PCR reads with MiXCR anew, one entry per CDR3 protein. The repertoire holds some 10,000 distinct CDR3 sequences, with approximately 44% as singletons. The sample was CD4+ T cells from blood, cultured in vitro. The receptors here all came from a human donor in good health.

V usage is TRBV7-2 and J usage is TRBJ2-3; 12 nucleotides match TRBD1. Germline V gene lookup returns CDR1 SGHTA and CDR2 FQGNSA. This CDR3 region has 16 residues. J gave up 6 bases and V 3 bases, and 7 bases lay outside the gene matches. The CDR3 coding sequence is TGTGCCAGCAGCTTCGACCGGGACAGGGGGCGTGATACGCAGTATTTT. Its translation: CASSFDRDRGRDTQYF.

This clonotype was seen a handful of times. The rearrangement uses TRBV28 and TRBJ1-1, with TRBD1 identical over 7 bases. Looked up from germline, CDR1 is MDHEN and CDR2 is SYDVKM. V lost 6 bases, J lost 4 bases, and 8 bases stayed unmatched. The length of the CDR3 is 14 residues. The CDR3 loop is CASREGQLVTEAFF. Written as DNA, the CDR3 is TGTGCCAGCAGGGAGGGACAGTTGGTCACTGAAGCTTTCTTT.

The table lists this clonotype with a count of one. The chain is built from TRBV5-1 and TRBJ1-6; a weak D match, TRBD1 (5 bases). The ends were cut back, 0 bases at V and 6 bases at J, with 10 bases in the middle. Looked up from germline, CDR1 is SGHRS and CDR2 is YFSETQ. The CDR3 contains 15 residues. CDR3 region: CASSLAGATNSPLHF. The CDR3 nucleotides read TGCGCCAGCAGCTTGGCCGGGGCTACTAATTCACCCCTCCACTTT.

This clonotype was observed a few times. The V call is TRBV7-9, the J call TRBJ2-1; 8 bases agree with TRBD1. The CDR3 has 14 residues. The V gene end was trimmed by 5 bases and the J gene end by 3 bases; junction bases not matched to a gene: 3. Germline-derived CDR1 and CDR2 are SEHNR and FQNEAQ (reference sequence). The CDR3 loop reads CASSPDRVYNEQFF. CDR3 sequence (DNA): TGTGCCAGCAGCCCGGACAGGGTCTACAATGAGCAGTTCTTC.

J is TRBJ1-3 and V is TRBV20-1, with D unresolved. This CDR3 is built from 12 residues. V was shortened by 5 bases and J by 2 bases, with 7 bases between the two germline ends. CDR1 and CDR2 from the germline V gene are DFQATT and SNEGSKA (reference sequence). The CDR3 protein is CSAWTAGNTIYF. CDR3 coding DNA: TGCAGTGCTTGGACTGCTGGAAACACCATATATTTT.

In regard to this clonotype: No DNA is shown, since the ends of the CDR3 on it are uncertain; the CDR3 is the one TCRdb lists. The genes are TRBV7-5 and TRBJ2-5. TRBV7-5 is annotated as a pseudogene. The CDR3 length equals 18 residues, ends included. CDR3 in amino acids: CISVPEALLRSGQETQYF.

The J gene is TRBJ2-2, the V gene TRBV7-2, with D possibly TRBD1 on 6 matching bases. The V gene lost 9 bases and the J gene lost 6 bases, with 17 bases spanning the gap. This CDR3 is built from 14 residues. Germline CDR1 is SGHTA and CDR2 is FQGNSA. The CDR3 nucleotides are TGTGCCAGTCCAAAGACAGGCAGCTCCGGGGAGCTGTTTTTT. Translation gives CASPKTGSSGELFF.

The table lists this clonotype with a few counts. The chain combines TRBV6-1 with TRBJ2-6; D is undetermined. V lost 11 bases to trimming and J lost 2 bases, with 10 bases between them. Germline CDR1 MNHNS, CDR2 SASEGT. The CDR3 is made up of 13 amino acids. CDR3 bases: TGTGCCTCACATGGGACTGGGGCCAACGTCCTGACTTTC. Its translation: CASHGTGANVLTF.

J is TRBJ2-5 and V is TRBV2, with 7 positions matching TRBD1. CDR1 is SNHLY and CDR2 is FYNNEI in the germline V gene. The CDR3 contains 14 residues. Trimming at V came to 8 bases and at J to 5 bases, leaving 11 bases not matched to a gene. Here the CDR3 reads CASGRTGLLETQYF. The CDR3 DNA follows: TGTGCCAGCGGACGGACAGGCCTTTTGGAGACCCAGTACTTC.

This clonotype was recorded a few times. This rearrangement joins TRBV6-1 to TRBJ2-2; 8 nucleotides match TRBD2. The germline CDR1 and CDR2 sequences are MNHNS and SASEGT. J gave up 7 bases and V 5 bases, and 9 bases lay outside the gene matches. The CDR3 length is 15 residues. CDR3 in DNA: TGTGCCAGCAGTCGGCCGGGACTAGGAGTCGGGGAGCTGTTTTTT. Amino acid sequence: CASSRPGLGVGELFF.

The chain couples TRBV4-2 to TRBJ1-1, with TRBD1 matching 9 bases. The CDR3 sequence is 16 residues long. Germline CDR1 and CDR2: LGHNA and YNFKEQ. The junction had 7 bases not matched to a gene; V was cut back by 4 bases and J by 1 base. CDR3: CASSRQGQGWNTEAFF. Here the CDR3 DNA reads TGTGCCAGCAGCCGTCAGGGACAGGGATGGAACACTGAAGCTTTCTTT.

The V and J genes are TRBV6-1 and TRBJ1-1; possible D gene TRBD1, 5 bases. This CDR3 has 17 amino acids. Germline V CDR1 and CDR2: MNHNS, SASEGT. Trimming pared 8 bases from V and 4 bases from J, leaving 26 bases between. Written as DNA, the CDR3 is TGTGCCAGCCACCCCACGGCAGGGTTAAGTCGGAGCACTGAAGCTTTCTTT. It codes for CASHPTAGLSRSTEAFF.

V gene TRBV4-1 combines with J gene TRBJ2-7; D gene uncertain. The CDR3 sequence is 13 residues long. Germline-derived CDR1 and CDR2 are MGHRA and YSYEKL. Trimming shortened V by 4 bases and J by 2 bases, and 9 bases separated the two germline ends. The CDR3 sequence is CASSPDGPYEQYF. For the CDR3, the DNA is TGCGCCAGCAGCCCGGACGGCCCCTACGAGCAGTACTTC.

The CDR3 loop reads CASSLSGPSTDTQYF. Written as DNA, the CDR3 is TGTGCCAGCAGCTTAAGCGGGCCTAGCACAGATACGCAGTATTTT. The rearrangement links TRBV7-3 to TRBJ2-3, with D maybe TRBD2 (5 bases). The CDR3 consists of 15 residues. Germline CDR1 and CDR2: SGHTA and FQGTGA. Trimming shortened V by 1 base and J by 0 bases, and 8 bases separated the two germline ends.

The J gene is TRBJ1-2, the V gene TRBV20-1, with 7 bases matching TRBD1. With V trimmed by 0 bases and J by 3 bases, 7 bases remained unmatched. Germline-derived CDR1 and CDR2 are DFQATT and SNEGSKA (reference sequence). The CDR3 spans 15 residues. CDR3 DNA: TGCAGTGCTAGAGAACAGGGGCGGATAGACTATGGCTACACCTTC. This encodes CSAREQGRIDYGYTF.

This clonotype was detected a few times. The CDR3 is CATSRDPGGSTEAFF. DNA of the CDR3: TGTGCCACCAGCAGAGATCCCGGGGGATCCACTGAAGCTTTCTTT. The chain recombines TRBV15 with TRBJ1-1, with TRBD1 as a possible D gene (5 bases). Germline loops: CDR1 LNHNV, CDR2 YYDKDF (reference sequence). The V end was cut by 0 bases, the J end by 4 bases, with 12 bases between. This CDR3 comprises 15 residues.

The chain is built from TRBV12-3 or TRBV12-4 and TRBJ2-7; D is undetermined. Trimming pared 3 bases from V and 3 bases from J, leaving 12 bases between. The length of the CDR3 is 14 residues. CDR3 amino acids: CASSLRRLDYEQYF. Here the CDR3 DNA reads TGTGCCAGCAGTTTGCGGCGGTTGGACTACGAGCAGTACTTC.

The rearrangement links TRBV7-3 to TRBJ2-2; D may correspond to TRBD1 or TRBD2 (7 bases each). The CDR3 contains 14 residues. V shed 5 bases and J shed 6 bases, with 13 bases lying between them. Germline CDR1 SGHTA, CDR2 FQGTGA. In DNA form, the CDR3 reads TGTGCCAGCAGCCCCTCAGGGGGGGCCGGGGAGCTGTTTTTT. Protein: CASSPSGGAGELFF.

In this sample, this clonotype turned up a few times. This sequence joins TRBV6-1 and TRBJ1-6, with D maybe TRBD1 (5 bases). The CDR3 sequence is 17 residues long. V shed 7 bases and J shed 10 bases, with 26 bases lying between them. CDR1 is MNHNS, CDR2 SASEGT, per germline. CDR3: CASTPTALAGRLSPLHF. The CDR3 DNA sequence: TGTGCCAGCACTCCAACGGCCCTGGCAGGGAGGTTATCACCCCTCCACTTT.

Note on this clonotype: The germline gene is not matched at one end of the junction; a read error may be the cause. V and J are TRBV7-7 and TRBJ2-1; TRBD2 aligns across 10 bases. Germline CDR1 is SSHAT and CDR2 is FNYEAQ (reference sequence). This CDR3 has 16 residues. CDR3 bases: TGTGCTAGCAGCTTAGCGAGCACTAGCGGGACGGGGGAGCAGTTCTTC. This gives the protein CASSLASTSGTGEQFF.

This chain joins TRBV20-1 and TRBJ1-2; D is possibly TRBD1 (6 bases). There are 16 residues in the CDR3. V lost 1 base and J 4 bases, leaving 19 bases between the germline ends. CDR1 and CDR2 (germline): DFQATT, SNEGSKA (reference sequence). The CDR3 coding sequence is TGCAGTGCTAGAGGCCATAAACAGGGCGGTGGCTATGGCTACACCTTC. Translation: CSARGHKQGGGYGYTF.

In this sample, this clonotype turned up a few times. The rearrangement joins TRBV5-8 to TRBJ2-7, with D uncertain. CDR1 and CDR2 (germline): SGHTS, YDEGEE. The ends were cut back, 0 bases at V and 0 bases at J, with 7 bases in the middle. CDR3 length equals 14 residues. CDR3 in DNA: TGTGCCAGCAGCTTGGCGGGCCTCTCCTACGAGCAGTACTTC. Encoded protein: CASSLAGLSYEQYF.

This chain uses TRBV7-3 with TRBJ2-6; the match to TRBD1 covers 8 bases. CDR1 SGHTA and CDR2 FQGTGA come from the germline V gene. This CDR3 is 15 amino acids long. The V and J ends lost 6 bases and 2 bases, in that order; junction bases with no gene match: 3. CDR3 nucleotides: TGTGCCAGCAGTCCAGGGGGCGCTGGGGCCAACGTCCTGACTTTC. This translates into CASSPGGAGANVLTF.

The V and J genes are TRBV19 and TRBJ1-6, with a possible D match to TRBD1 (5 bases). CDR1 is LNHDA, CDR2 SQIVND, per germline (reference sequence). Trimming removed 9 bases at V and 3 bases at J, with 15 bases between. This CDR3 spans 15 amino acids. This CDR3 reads CASNTMGLYNSPLHF. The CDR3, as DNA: TGTGCCAGCAATACAATGGGGCTCTATAATTCACCCCTCCACTTT.

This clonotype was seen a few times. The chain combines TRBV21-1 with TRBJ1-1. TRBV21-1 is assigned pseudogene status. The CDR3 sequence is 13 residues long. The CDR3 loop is CASSRTVWTEAFF. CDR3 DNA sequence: TGTGCCAGCAGCAGAACAGTATGGACTGAAGCTTTCTTT.

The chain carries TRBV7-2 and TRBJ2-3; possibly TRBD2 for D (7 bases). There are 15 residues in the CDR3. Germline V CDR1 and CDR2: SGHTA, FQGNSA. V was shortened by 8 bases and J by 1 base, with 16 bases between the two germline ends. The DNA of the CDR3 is TGTGCCAGCCGCTCGGGGGGCCGGGGCACAGATACGCAGTATTTT. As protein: CASRSGGRGTDTQYF. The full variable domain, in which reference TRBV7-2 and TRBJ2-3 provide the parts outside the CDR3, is GAGVSQSPSNKVTEKGKDVELRCDPISGHTALYWYRQSLGQGLEFLIYFQGNSAPDKSGLPSDRFSAERTGGSVSTLTIQRTQQEDSAVYLCASRSGGRGTDTQYFGPGTRLTVL.